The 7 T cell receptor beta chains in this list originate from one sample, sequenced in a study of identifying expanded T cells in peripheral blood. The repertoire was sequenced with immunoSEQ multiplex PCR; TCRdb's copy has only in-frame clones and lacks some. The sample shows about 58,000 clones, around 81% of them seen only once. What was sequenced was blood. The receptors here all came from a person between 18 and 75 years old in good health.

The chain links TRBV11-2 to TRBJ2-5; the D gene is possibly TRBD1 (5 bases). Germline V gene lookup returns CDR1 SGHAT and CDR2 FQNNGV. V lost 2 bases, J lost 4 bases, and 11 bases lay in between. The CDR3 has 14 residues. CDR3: CASSLRVRVETQYF. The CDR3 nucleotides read TGTGCCAGCAGCTTACGTGTCAGGGTAGAGACCCAGTACTTC.

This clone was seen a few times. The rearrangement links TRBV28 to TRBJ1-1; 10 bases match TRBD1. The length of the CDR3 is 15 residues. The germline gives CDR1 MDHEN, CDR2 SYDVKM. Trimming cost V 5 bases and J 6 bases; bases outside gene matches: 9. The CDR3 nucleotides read TGTGCCAGCAGTGGGGGTGGGACAGGGGAGGCTGAAGCTTTCTTT. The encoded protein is CASSGGGTGEAEAFF. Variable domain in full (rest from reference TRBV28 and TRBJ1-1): DVKVTQSSRYLVKRTGEKVFLECVQDMDHENMFWYRQDPGLGLRLIYFSYDVKMKEKGDIPEGYSVSREKKERFSLILESASTNQTSMYLCASSGGGTGEAEAFFGQGTRLTVV.

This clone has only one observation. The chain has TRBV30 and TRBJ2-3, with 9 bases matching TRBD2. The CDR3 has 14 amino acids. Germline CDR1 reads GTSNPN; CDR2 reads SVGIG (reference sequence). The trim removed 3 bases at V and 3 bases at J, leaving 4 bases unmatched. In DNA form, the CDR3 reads TGTGCCTGGAGCCTAGCGGGAATGACAGATACGCAGTATTTT. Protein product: CAWSLAGMTDTQYF.

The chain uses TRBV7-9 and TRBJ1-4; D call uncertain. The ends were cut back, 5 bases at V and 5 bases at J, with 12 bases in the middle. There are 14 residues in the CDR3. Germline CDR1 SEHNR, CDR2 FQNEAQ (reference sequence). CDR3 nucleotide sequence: TGTGCCAGCAGCCCTGGTTACACGAATGAAAAACTGTTTTTT. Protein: CASSPGYTNEKLFF.

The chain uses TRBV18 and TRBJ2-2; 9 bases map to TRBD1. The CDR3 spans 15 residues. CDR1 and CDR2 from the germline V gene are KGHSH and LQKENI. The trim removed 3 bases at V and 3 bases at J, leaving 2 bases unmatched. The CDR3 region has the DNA TGTGCCAGCTCACCCGGGACAGGGTACACCGGGGAGCTGTTTTTT. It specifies CASSPGTGYTGELFF.

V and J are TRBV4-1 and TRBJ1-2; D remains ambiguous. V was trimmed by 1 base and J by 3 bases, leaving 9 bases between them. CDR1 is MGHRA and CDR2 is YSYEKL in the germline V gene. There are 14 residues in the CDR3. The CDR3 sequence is CASSQGEGDYGYTF. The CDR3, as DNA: TGCGCCAGCAGCCAAGGGGAGGGTGACTATGGCTACACCTTC.

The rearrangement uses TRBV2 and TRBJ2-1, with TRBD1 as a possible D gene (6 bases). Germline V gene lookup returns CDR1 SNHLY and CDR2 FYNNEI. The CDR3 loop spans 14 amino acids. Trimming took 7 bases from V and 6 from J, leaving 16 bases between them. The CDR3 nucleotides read TGTGCCAGCACAAGACAGGTTTCCGCCAATGAGCAGTTCTTC. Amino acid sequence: CASTRQVSANEQFF.